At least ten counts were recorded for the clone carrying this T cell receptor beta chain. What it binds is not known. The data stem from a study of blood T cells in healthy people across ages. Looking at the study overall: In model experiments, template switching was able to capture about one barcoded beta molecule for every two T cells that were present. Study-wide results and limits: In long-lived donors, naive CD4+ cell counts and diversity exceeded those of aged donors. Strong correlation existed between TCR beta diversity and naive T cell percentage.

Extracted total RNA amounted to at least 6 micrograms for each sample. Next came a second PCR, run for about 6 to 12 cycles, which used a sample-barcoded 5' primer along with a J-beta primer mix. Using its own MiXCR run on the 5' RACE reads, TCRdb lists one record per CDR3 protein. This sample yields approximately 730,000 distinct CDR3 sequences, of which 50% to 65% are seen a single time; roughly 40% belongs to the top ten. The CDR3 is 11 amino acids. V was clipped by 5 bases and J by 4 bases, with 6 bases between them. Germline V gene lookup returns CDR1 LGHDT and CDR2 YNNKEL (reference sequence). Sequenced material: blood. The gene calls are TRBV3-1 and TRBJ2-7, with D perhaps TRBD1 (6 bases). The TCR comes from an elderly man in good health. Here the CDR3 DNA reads TGTGCCAGCAGCGACAGGTACGAGCAGTACTTC. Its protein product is CASSDRYEQYF.